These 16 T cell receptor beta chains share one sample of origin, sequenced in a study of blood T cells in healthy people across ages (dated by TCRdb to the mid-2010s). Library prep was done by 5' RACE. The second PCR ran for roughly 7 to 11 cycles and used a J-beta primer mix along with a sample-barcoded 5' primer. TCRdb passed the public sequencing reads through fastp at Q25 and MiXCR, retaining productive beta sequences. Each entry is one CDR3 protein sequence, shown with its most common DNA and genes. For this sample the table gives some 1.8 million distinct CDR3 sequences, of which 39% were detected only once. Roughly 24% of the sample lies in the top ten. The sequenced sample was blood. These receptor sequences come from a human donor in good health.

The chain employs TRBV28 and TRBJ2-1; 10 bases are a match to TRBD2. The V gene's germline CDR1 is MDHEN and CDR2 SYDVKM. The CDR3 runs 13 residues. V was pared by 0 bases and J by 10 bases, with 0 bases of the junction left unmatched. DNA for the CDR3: TGTGCCAGCAGTTTATGGGGACTAGCGGAGCAGTTCTTC. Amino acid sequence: CASSLWGLAEQFF.

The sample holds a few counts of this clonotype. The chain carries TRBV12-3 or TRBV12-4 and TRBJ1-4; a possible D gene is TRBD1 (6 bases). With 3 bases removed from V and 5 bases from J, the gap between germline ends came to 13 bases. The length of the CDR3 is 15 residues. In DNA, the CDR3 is TGTGCCAGCAGTTTTACGGGCCAGGGGAATGAAAAACTGTTTTTT. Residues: CASSFTGQGNEKLFF.

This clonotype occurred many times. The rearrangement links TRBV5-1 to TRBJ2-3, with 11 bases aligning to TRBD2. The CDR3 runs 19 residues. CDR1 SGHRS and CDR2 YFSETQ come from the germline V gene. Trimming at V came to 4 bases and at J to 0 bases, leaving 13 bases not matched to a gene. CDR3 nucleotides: TGCGCCAGCAGCGCACGGGCCTCTAGCGGGGGGCTTAGCACAGATACGCAGTATTTT. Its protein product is CASSARASSGGLSTDTQYF.

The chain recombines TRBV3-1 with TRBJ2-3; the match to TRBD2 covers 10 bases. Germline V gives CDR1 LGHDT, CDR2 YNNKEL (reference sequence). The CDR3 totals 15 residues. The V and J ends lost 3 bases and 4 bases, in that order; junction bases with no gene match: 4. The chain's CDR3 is CASSQNLAGADTQYF. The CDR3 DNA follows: TGTGCCAGCAGCCAGAACCTAGCGGGGGCAGATACGCAGTATTTT.

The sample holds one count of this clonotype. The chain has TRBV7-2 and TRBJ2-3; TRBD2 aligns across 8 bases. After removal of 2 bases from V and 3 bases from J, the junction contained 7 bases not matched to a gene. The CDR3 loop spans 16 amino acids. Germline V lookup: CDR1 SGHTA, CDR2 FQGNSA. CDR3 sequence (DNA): TGTGCCAGCAGCTTAAAGCTGCAGCGGGGGACAGATACGCAGTATTTT. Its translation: CASSLKLQRGTDTQYF. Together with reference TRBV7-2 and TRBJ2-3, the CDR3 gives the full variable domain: GAGVSQSPSNKVTEKGKDVELRCDPISGHTALYWYRQSLGQGLEFLIYFQGNSAPDKSGLPSDRFSAERTGGSVSTLTIQRTQQEDSAVYLCASSLKLQRGTDTQYFGPGTRLTVL.

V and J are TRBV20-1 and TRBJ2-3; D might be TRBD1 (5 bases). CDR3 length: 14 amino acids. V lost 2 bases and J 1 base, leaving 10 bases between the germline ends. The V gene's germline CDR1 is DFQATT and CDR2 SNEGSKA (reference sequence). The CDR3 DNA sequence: TGCAGTGCTAGACGCCAGGGCCGCACAGATACGCAGTATTTT. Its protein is CSARRQGRTDTQYF.

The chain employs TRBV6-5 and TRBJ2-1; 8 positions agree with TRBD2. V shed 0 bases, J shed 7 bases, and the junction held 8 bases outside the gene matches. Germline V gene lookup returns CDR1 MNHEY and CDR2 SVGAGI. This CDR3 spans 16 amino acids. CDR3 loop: CASSYSEVLAVNEQFF. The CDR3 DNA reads TGTGCCAGCAGTTACTCGGAGGTACTAGCGGTTAATGAGCAGTTCTTC.

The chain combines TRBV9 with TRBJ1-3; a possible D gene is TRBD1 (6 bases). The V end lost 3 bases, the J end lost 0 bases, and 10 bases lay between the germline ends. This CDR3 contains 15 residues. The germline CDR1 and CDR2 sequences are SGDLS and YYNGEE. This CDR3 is CASSDAGASGNTIYF. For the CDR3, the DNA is TGTGCCAGCAGCGACGCAGGGGCCTCTGGAAACACCATATATTTT.

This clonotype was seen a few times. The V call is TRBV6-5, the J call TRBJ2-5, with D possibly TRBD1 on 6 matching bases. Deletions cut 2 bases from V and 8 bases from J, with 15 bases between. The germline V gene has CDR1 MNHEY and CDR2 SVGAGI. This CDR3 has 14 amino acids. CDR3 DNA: TGTGCCAGCAGTTACGCCGGGACACCGAGTACCCAGTACTTC. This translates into CASSYAGTPSTQYF.

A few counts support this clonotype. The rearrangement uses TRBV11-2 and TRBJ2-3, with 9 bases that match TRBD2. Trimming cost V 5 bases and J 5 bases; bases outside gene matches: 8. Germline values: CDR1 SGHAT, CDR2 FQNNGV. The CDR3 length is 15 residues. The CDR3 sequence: CASSTSGRSIDTQYF. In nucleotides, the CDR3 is TGTGCCAGCAGCACTAGCGGGCGCTCGATAGATACGCAGTATTTT.

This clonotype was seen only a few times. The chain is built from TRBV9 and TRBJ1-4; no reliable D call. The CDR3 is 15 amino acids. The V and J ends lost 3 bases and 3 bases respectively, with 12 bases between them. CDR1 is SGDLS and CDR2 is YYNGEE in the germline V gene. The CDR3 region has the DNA TGTGCCAGCAGCGCGATGGGCAGCTCTAATGAAAAACTGTTTTTT. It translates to CASSAMGSSNEKLFF.

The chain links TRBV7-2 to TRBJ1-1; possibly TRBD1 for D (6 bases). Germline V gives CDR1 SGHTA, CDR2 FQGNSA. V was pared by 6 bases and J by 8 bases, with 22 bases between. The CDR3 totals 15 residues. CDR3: CASSQTLVGGQEAFF. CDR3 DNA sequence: TGTGCCAGCAGTCAAACTCTAGTTGGGGGGCAGGAAGCTTTCTTT.

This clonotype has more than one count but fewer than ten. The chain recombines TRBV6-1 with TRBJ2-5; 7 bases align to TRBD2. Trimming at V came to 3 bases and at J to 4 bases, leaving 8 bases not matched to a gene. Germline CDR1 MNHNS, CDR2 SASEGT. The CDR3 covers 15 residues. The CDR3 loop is CASSEGTTSPETQYF. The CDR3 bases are TGTGCCAGCAGTGAGGGGACTACCTCCCCAGAGACCCAGTACTTC.

The CDR3 DNA sequence: TGCGCCAGCAGCCCCTCGACAGACCCTTATGGCTACACCTTC. This gives the protein CASSPSTDPYGYTF. The chain uses TRBV4-3 and TRBJ1-2; TRBD1 is a possible D gene (5 bases). CDR3 length: 14 amino acids. Germline V CDR1 and CDR2: LGHNA, YSLEER. Trimming pared 4 bases from V and 5 bases from J, leaving 14 bases between.

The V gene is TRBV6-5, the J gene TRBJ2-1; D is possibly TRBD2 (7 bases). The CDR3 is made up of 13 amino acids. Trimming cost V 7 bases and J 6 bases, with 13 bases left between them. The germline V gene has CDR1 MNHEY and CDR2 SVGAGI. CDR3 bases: TGTGCCAGCACGAGGGGGGGTTCCAATGAGCAGTTCTTC. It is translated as CASTRGGSNEQFF.

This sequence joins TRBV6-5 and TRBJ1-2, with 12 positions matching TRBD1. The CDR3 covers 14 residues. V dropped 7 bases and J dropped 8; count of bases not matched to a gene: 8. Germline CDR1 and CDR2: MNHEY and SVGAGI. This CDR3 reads CASIPGQGAEGYTF. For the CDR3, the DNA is TGTGCCAGCATACCGGGACAGGGGGCGGAGGGCTACACCTTC.